This T cell receptor (beta chain) was captured by sequencing in a study of post-analysis software for immune sequencing data. Study summary: The patients showed relapsing-remitting, secondary progressive and progressive-relapsing multiple sclerosis courses.

V was pared by 6 bases and J by 0 bases, with 15 bases between. The CDR3 has 17 amino acids. Germline CDR1 is SGHVS and CDR2 is FQNEAQ. On this clonotype: As yet, its antigen is unknown.

Study-level points and caveats: TRBV5-6, TRBV5-1 and TRBV20-1 were among roughly five TRBV segments more frequent in patients than controls. F measure showed strong co-clustering of same-batch samples. When compared against controls, multiple sclerosis patients showed significantly lower normalized Chao1 diversity.

Libraries were made from TCR beta cDNA, and they carried unique molecular identifiers. T cells numbering 1 to 10 million yielded roughly 0.5 million cDNA molecules. TCRdb itself ran the PCR reads through MiXCR, one entry per CDR3 protein. Altogether fewer than 850,000 distinct CDR3 sequences are present, more than 45% being singletons, with the ten largest covering 4% to 5%. The chain is built from TRBV7-8 and TRBJ2-6, with D possibly being TRBD2 (6 bases). The sequence came from a girl aged 10 to 17 with multiple sclerosis. The sample consisted of blood. DNA for the CDR3: TGTGCCAGCAGGCGGGGACGGCTGGACTCTGGGGCCAACGTCCTGACTTTC. Its translation is CASRRGRLDSGANVLTF.